One and the same sample provided the 29 T cell receptor beta chains below, sequenced in a study of blood T cells in healthy people across ages. PCR was performed a second time for about 6 to 12 cycles using a sample-barcoded 5' primer and a J-beta primer mix. TCRdb ran MiXCR on the 5' RACE reads and lists one entry per CDR3 protein. In the table there are around 1,500,000 distinct CDR3 sequences, about 28% of which are singletons. Input material: blood. These receptors all come from a woman between 25 and 40 years old in good health.

About this clonotype: This sequence may be a read error, since a much larger clone differs from it by one base. The chain has TRBV29-1 and TRBJ2-1; D is unresolved. Germline assignment: CDR1 SQVTM and CDR2 ANQGSEA. The CDR3 spans 13 residues. The V end lost 8 bases, the J end lost 4 bases, and 15 bases lay between the germline ends. The DNA of the CDR3 is TGCAGCACCCGCGGAGAGGAATACAATGAGCAGTTCTTC. Amino acids: CSTRGEEYNEQFF.

The chain has TRBV5-1 and TRBJ2-3; 10 bases agree with TRBD2. The CDR3 covers 16 residues. V dropped 5 bases and J dropped 0; count of bases not matched to a gene: 6. Germline CDR1 and CDR2: SGHRS and YFSETQ. CDR3 protein: CASSPTSGVSTDTQYF. As DNA, the CDR3 is TGCGCCAGCAGTCCCACTAGCGGGGTTAGCACAGATACGCAGTATTTT.

This clonotype has more than one count but fewer than ten. V usage is TRBV7-8 and J usage is TRBJ2-7; a weak D match, TRBD2 (6 bases). V lost 2 bases and J 3 bases, leaving 17 bases between the germline ends. CDR3 length: 16 residues. Germline V CDR1 and CDR2: SGHVS, FQNEAQ. CDR3 amino acids: CASSLSLRGMYYEQYF. The CDR3 DNA reads TGTGCCAGCAGCTTAAGCTTACGGGGGATGTACTACGAGCAGTACTTC.

The chain carries TRBV2 and TRBJ2-1, with TRBD2 matching over 10 bases. CDR1 and CDR2 (germline): SNHLY, FYNNEI. CDR3 length equals 17 residues. Trimming took 6 bases from V and 3 from J; bases not matched to a gene: 11. The CDR3 is CASRAPSGSFHYNEQFF. CDR3 nucleotides: TGTGCCAGCAGGGCCCCTAGCGGGAGTTTTCACTACAATGAGCAGTTCTTC. The full variable domain, rest sourced from reference TRBV2 and TRBJ2-1, is EPEVTQTPSHQVTQMGQEVILRCVPISNHLYFYWYRQILGQKVEFLVSFYNNEISEKSEIFDDQFSVERPDGSNFTLKIRSTKLEDSAMYFCASRAPSGSFHYNEQFFGPGTRLTVL.

This chain connects TRBV12-3 or TRBV12-4 to TRBJ2-1; 14 bases match TRBD2. The V and J ends lost 6 bases and 8 bases, in that order; junction bases with no gene match: 9. The CDR3 totals 16 residues. CDR3 sequence: CASSPEGLAGGHEQFF. The CDR3 DNA reads as TGTGCCAGCAGCCCTGAAGGACTAGCGGGAGGTCATGAGCAGTTCTTC.

This clonotype occurred many times. The genes are TRBV11-2 and TRBJ2-7; TRBD2 is a possible D gene (6 bases). V shed 7 bases and J shed 0 bases, with 13 bases lying between them. The germline CDR1 and CDR2 sequences are SGHAT and FQNNGV. The CDR3 sequence is 14 residues long. CDR3 bases: TGTGCCAGCAAGGAGGGTCGGGGCTCCTACGAGCAGTACTTC. This sequence encodes CASKEGRGSYEQYF.

This clonotype was seen more than once but under ten times. The V gene is TRBV14, the J gene TRBJ2-5, with D hard to call. The CDR3 covers 13 residues. Germline V gives CDR1 SGHDN, CDR2 FVKESK. The germline V and J ends were trimmed by 3 bases and 4 bases, with 9 bases remaining between them. The CDR3 sequence: CASSHLPRETQYF. CDR3 in DNA: TGTGCCAGCAGCCACCTCCCCCGAGAGACCCAGTACTTC.

This clonotype was seen repeatedly, ten times or more. J is TRBJ2-3 and V is TRBV4-1; 8 nucleotides line up with TRBD2. The CDR3 consists of 13 residues. The germline V gene encodes CDR1 MGHRA and CDR2 YSYEKL. The V and J ends lost 5 bases and 8 bases, in that order; junction bases with no gene match: 6. CDR3 amino acids: CASSGGAGGTQYF. In DNA form, the CDR3 reads TGCGCCAGCAGCGGGGGGGCGGGGGGTACGCAGTATTTT.

This clonotype has more than one count but fewer than ten. The rearrangement uses TRBV7-9 and TRBJ2-7; D uncertain. The CDR3 runs to 12 residues. V gave up 2 bases and J gave up 5 bases, with 7 bases separating them. Germline V gene lookup returns CDR1 SEHNR and CDR2 FQNEAQ (reference sequence). The CDR3 nucleotides are TGTGCCAGCAGCTTAACCCCAGACGAGCAGTACTTC. This translates into CASSLTPDEQYF.

This clonotype was seen ten or more times. The V gene is TRBV20-1, the J gene TRBJ2-1; D is ambiguous. Germline values: CDR1 DFQATT, CDR2 SNEGSKA (reference sequence). The CDR3 extends over 13 amino acids. V was shortened by 5 bases and J by 5 bases, with 13 bases between the two germline ends. The CDR3 sequence is CSAPTDGHNEQFF. DNA of the CDR3: TGCAGTGCTCCCACGGACGGACACAATGAGCAGTTCTTC.

V usage is TRBV2 and J usage is TRBJ2-2, with TRBD2 matching 10 bases. CDR3 length: 13 residues. Germline CDR1 is SNHLY and CDR2 is FYNNEI. J lost 7 bases, V lost 11 bases, and 7 bases had no gene match. This CDR3 reads CAGGLAEVGELFF. CDR3 DNA sequence: TGTGCCGGCGGACTAGCGGAGGTCGGGGAGCTGTTTTTT.

The V and J genes are TRBV7-2 and TRBJ2-3; no clear D gene. CDR1 is SGHTA and CDR2 is FQGNSA in the germline V gene. The CDR3 runs 16 residues. The V gene lost 1 base and the J gene lost 3 bases, with 14 bases spanning the gap. The CDR3 here is CASSLEIGLTTDTQYF. The CDR3 DNA follows: TGTGCCAGCAGCTTAGAAATCGGTCTAACTACAGATACGCAGTATTTT.

This clonotype was counted at least ten times. The V and J genes are TRBV6-2 or TRBV6-3 and TRBJ2-1, with 9 bases identical to TRBD1. The junction had 7 bases not matched to a gene; V was cut back by 7 bases and J by 6 bases. Germline V CDR1 and CDR2: MNHEY, SVGEGT. This CDR3 comprises 14 residues. CDR3 bases: TGTGCCAGCATCAGAGGACAGGGGTTCAATGAGCAGTTCTTC. Amino acid sequence: CASIRGQGFNEQFF.

This clonotype has just a few counts. The J gene is TRBJ2-3, the V gene TRBV5-1, with D possibly matching TRBD2 (6 bases). The CDR3 length is 16 residues. V was shortened by 3 bases and J by 0 bases, with 14 bases between the two germline ends. Looked up from germline, CDR1 is SGHRS and CDR2 is YFSETQ. Here the CDR3 DNA reads TGCGCCAGCAGCTCGGGGGTAAAGCGGAGCACAGATACGCAGTATTTT. This sequence encodes CASSSGVKRSTDTQYF.

This clonotype was seen at least ten times. The chain is built from TRBV10-3 and TRBJ2-7; TRBD2 might be the D (6 bases). V shed 0 bases and J shed 2 bases, with 8 bases lying between them. The germline gives CDR1 ENHRY, CDR2 SYGVKD. The length of the CDR3 is 14 residues. The chain's CDR3 is CAISESGGTYEQYF. Written as DNA, the CDR3 is TGTGCCATCAGTGAGTCCGGGGGAACCTACGAGCAGTACTTC.

V is TRBV6-5 and J is TRBJ2-1, with D perhaps matching TRBD2 (6 bases). There are 18 residues in the CDR3. The germline V gene has CDR1 MNHEY and CDR2 SVGAGI. V shed 4 bases and J shed 6 bases, with 25 bases lying between them. CDR3 sequence reads: CASSLRPLAPVLVNEQFF. CDR3 nucleotides: TGTGCCAGCAGTTTACGTCCCCTAGCGCCCGTCTTAGTCAATGAGCAGTTCTTC.

The J gene is TRBJ2-1, the V gene TRBV5-1; a possible D gene is TRBD1 (7 bases). The V end was cut by 5 bases, the J end by 9 bases, with 24 bases between. The CDR3 is 16 residues long. Germline-derived CDR1 and CDR2 are SGHRS and YFSETQ. The CDR3 spells CASRSSDRDGAGEQFF. In nucleotides, the CDR3 is TGCGCCAGCAGGAGCAGTGACAGGGATGGAGCGGGTGAGCAGTTCTTC.

This clonotype was counted between two and nine times. The J gene is TRBJ2-1, the V gene TRBV9; TRBD2 aligns across 8 bases. From germline, CDR1 is SGDLS and CDR2 YYNGEE. J gave up 7 bases and V 0 bases, and 12 bases lay outside the gene matches. The CDR3 length is 17 residues. Here the CDR3 DNA reads TGTGCCAGCAGCGTAGCTCTTCCGCGGGAGGCTCGGAATGAGCAGTTCTTC. This encodes CASSVALPREARNEQFF.

DNA of the CDR3: TGTGCCAGCAGGGAGGACAGTACGGTCTCCTACAATGAGCAGTTCTTC. This codes for CASREDSTVSYNEQFF. The V and J genes are TRBV12-3 or TRBV12-4 and TRBJ2-1; D is perhaps TRBD1 (6 bases). This CDR3 has 16 amino acids. V was clipped by 6 bases and J by 0 bases, with 15 bases between them.

This clonotype was counted many times. This chain joins TRBV12-5 and TRBJ2-1; TRBD1 agrees at 7 bases. V was clipped by 4 bases and J by 9 bases; unmatched bases: 3. The CDR3 has 12 residues. Germline lookup yields CDR1 LGHNT and CDR2 FRNRAP. CDR3 protein: CASGSGQVEQFF. The CDR3 DNA sequence: TGTGCTAGTGGTTCCGGACAGGTTGAGCAGTTCTTC.

This clonotype has a handful of counts. V gene TRBV14 combines with J gene TRBJ2-5, with 7 positions matching TRBD2. V dropped 1 base and J dropped 1; count of bases not matched to a gene: 6. CDR1 is SGHDN and CDR2 is FVKESK in the germline V gene. The CDR3 extends over 16 amino acids. The CDR3 loop is CASSQVGGGLQETQYF. The CDR3 nucleotides are TGTGCCAGCAGCCAAGTCGGCGGGGGACTCCAAGAGACCCAGTACTTC.

This chain links TRBV20-1 with TRBJ1-5, with 7 bases matching TRBD1. This CDR3 comprises 15 residues. Germline trimming cut 2 bases from V and 2 bases from J; bases unmatched to any gene: 6. The germline V gene has CDR1 DFQATT and CDR2 SNEGSKA (reference sequence). As DNA, the CDR3 is TGCAGTGCTAGATCGGACAGGTTTCGCAATCAGCCCCAGCATTTT. Residues: CSARSDRFRNQPQHF.

This clonotype was detected only a few times. This rearrangement joins TRBV3-1 to TRBJ1-5; maybe TRBD1 (5 bases). The CDR3 is made up of 15 amino acids. Germline CDR1 reads LGHDT; CDR2 reads YNNKEL (reference sequence). Trimming left V 0 bases short and J 8 bases short, with 14 bases between. The CDR3 protein is CASSQDSGQSEPQHF. In DNA, the CDR3 is TGTGCCAGCAGCCAAGATTCGGGGCAATCGGAGCCCCAGCATTTT.

The chain is built from TRBV7-2 and TRBJ1-1; 9 positions match TRBD1. Per the germline V gene, CDR1 is SGHTA and CDR2 is FQGNSA. V shed 5 bases and J 3 bases; nucleotides not matched to a gene: 7. The length of the CDR3 is 15 residues. The CDR3 sequence is CASSHPGQGHTEAFF. In DNA, the CDR3 is TGTGCCAGCAGCCACCCTGGACAGGGGCACACTGAAGCTTTCTTT.

V and J are TRBV11-2 and TRBJ2-3; D gene unclear. V lost 5 bases to trimming and J lost 4 bases, with 13 bases between them. CDR1 is SGHAT, CDR2 FQNNGV, per germline. The CDR3 totals 14 residues. The CDR3 sequence is CASSHARRADTQYF. The CDR3 DNA reads as TGTGCCAGCAGCCATGCGAGAAGGGCAGATACGCAGTATTTT.

On this clonotype: A read error is possible here, since a much larger clone lies one base away. The V call is TRBV5-1, the J call TRBJ2-7, with a tentative D call TRBD1 (6 bases). Germline assignment: CDR1 SGHRS and CDR2 YFSETQ. This CDR3 has 13 amino acids. Deletions cut 5 bases from V and 2 bases from J, with 11 bases between. DNA of the CDR3: TGCGCCAGCAGACGGACAGAGGCCTACGAGCAGTACTTC. This encodes CASRRTEAYEQYF.

The CDR3 reads CATSEGTSRNEQFF. The CDR3 nucleotides are TGTGCCACCAGCGAGGGGACTAGCCGCAATGAGCAGTTCTTC. The gene calls are TRBV15 and TRBJ2-1, with 9 bases matching TRBD2. The length of the CDR3 is 14 residues. CDR1 LNHNV and CDR2 YYDKDF come from the germline V gene (reference sequence). Losses at the gene ends were 5 bases for V and 6 bases for J; bases not matched to a gene: 5.

The chain employs TRBV6-5 and TRBJ1-1; D gene uncertain. Trimming removed 5 bases at V and 4 bases at J, with 11 bases between. The CDR3 totals 13 residues. Germline CDR1 reads MNHEY; CDR2 reads SVGAGI. Written as DNA, the CDR3 is TGTGCCAGCAGTCCCCGAAGGACCACTGAAGCTTTCTTT. This codes for CASSPRRTTEAFF.

Turning to this clonotype: A read error is possible here, since a much larger clone lies one base away. This chain links TRBV20-1 with TRBJ2-3; 9 bases are shared with TRBD2. There are 14 residues in the CDR3. Per germline, CDR1 DFQATT and CDR2 SNEGSKA (reference sequence). V was pared by 0 bases and J by 6 bases, with 4 bases of the junction left unmatched. DNA for the CDR3: TGCAGTGCTAGAGATAGGCGGGAGGGGGATACGCAGTATTTT. This encodes CSARDRREGDTQYF.